This TCR beta chain was retrieved from a study of blood T cell repertoires in COVID-19. Study at large: Italy, Spain and the United States were the sources of the convalescent and acute COVID-19 samples. In each case, the material was cDNA or gDNA derived from T cells, B-cell-depleted T cells, or PBMCs.

Germline CDR1 reads LGHDT; CDR2 reads YNNKEL (reference sequence). Trimming took 4 bases from V and 5 from J; bases not matched to a gene: 9. The CDR3 runs 16 residues. Generated by immunoSEQ multiplex PCR, the TCRdb table keeps only in-frame clones and is missing some. The sample records more than 200,000 clones, roughly 90% being singletons. The sample was peripheral blood. This receptor was obtained from a man aged 25 to 40 with active or convalescent COVID-19. The rearrangement joins TRBV3-1 (or the pseudogene TRBV3-2) to TRBJ2-7, with 12 bases aligning to TRBD2. CDR3 residues: CASSPSGLAGFHEQYF. Here the CDR3 DNA reads TGTGCCAGCAGCCCGTCCGGACTAGCGGGGTTCCACGAGCAGTACTTC.